This T cell receptor (beta chain) was sequenced for a study of sequential checkpoint blockade in melanoma. Study context: First-line arms were nivolumab then ipilimumab, or the reverse, randomized 1:1. Maintenance nivolumab came after either treatment sequence.

This clone has more than one count but fewer than ten. Treatment defined: randomized to nivolumab then ipilimumab (arm A) or the reverse (arm B). DNA-damaging chemotherapy had not been given to any patient beforehand. From thawed PBMCs, live CD3+CD8+ cells negative for CD19 and CD56 were sorted. TCRdb keeps only in-frame clones here, not all; method: immunoSEQ multiplex PCR. The sample includes 9,500 to 13,000 clones, 55% to 70% seen only once; the top ten take under 30%. Germline CDR1 and CDR2: LNHDA and SQIVND (reference sequence). Trimming took 5 bases from V and 4 from J; bases not matched to a gene: 5. The CDR3 totals 13 residues.

The clonotype comes from a human donor with melanoma. The V and J genes are TRBV19 and TRBJ2-7, with 7 positions matching TRBD1. This material consisted of CD8+ T cells sorted from blood (inferred from file names), taken from a patient given nivolumab and ipilimumab in sequence. This CDR3 is CASSATGWYEQYF. The CDR3 DNA sequence: TGTGCCAGTAGTGCGACAGGGTGGTACGAGCAGTACTTC.